Listed here are 30 T cell receptor beta chains from one sample, sequenced in a study of cytomegalovirus exposure and HLA in healthy donors. Profiling relied on immunoSEQ multiplex PCR, and the TCRdb table lists in-frame clones only, not all of them. The sample holds 150,000 to 200,000 clones, under 95% seen once. Source material: PBMCs. These receptors all come from a woman aged 18-30 years in good health and CMV-seropositive.

The CDR3 region has the DNA TGTGCCAGCAGCGTACAGCGGGAGGGAAACACCGGGGAGCTGTTTTTT. Amino acid sequence: CASSVQREGNTGELFF. The J gene is TRBJ2-2, the V gene TRBV9; 10 bases are a match to TRBD2. The trim removed 1 base at V and 2 bases at J, leaving 2 bases unmatched. The length of the CDR3 is 16 residues. CDR1 and CDR2 (germline): SGDLS, YYNGEE.

This chain connects TRBV4-1 to TRBJ2-3, with TRBD2 matching over 11 bases. Germline trimming cut 1 base from V and 4 bases from J; bases unmatched to any gene: 4. Germline CDR1 is MGHRA and CDR2 is YSYEKL. The CDR3 length is 16 residues. The CDR3 region has the DNA TGCGCCAGCAGCCAAGTTTCTAGCGGGGGGTCAGATACGCAGTATTTT. Its protein product is CASSQVSSGGSDTQYF.

This chain connects TRBV27 to TRBJ2-3, with a possible D match to TRBD1 (6 bases). Deletions cut 3 bases from V and 4 bases from J, with 14 bases between. This CDR3 contains 15 residues. The germline V gene encodes CDR1 MNHEY and CDR2 SMNVEV (reference sequence). This chain's CDR3 is CASSLTGQGADTQYF. Written as DNA, the CDR3 is TGTGCCAGCAGTTTGACAGGCCAGGGCGCAGATACGCAGTATTTT.

The chain has TRBV7-2 and TRBJ1-4; 9 positions agree with TRBD1. Germline CDR1 SGHTA, CDR2 FQGNSA. The CDR3 contains 17 residues. After removal of 3 bases from V and 4 bases from J, the junction contained 9 bases not matched to a gene. The CDR3, as DNA: TGTGCCAGCAGCTTTAGACAGGGGGGCGGCGGTAATGAAAAACTGTTTTTT. Its translation: CASSFRQGGGGNEKLFF.

The CDR3 loop is CAWSVGTGHETQYF. CDR3 nucleotide sequence: TGTGCCTGGAGTGTAGGTACAGGGCATGAGACCCAGTACTTC. The chain has TRBV30 and TRBJ2-5, with a tentative D call TRBD1 (6 bases). Trimming left V 0 bases short and J 5 bases short, with 13 bases between. The CDR3 is 14 residues long. Per germline, CDR1 GTSNPN and CDR2 SVGIG (reference sequence).

The CDR3 is CASRGTGGVTNEKLFF. In nucleotides, the CDR3 is TGCGCCAGCAGGGGGACAGGGGGAGTAACTAATGAAAAACTGTTTTTT. The chain links TRBV4-1 to TRBJ1-4; 11 bases are a match to TRBD1. There are 16 residues in the CDR3. Germline CDR1 is MGHRA and CDR2 is YSYEKL. Losses at the gene ends were 6 bases for V and 1 base for J; bases not matched to a gene: 4.

CDR3 region: CASSLGLARRGTGELFF. The CDR3 DNA follows: TGCGCCAGCAGCTTGGGCCTAGCCAGAAGAGGGACCGGGGAGCTGTTTTTT. The chain employs TRBV5-1 and TRBJ2-2, with a weak D call TRBD2 (5 bases). There are 17 residues in the CDR3. Germline CDR1 and CDR2: SGHRS and YFSETQ. V shed 0 bases and J shed 5 bases, with 17 bases lying between them.

This chain connects TRBV7-9 to TRBJ2-3; D is uncertain. Trimming took off 5 bases at V and 2 bases at J, with 2 bases between the two ends. This CDR3 contains 11 residues. Germline CDR1 SEHNR, CDR2 FQNEAQ (reference sequence). CDR3 sequence reads: CASSLTDTQYF. CDR3 coding DNA: TGTGCCAGCAGCCTCACAGATACGCAGTATTTT. The full variable domain, completed using reference TRBV7-9 and TRBJ2-3, is DTGVSQNPRHKITKRGQNVTFRCDPISEHNRLYWYRQTLGQGPEFLTYFQNEAQLEKSRLLSDRFSAERPKGSFSTLEIQRTEQGDSAMYLCASSLTDTQYFGPGTRLTVL.

V gene TRBV11-1 combines with J gene TRBJ2-7, with 12 nucleotides matching TRBD2. The germline CDR1 and CDR2 sequences are SGHAT and FQDESV (reference sequence). The V gene end was trimmed by 5 bases and the J gene end by 3 bases; junction bases not matched to a gene: 5. The length of the CDR3 is 15 residues. In nucleotides, the CDR3 is TGTGCCAGCAGCGGCAGACTAGCGGGAGACTACGAGCAGTACTTC. As protein: CASSGRLAGDYEQYF.

The rearrangement links TRBV5-4 to TRBJ1-2; D remains unclear. Germline CDR1 is SGHNT and CDR2 is YYREEE (reference sequence). This CDR3 is 13 amino acids long. Trimming pared 5 bases from V and 4 bases from J, leaving 12 bases between. CDR3 region: CASSSEGAYGYTF. CDR3 sequence (DNA): TGTGCCAGCAGTTCCGAGGGAGCCTATGGCTACACCTTC.

This rearrangement joins TRBV12-5 to TRBJ2-1; a possible D gene is TRBD1 (5 bases). The V end lost 0 bases, the J end lost 1 base, and 10 bases lay between the germline ends. CDR3 length: 16 residues. In germline, CDR1 is LGHNT, CDR2 FRNRAP. The CDR3 loop reads CASGLVQDNSYNEQFF. The CDR3 DNA follows: TGTGCTAGTGGTTTGGTACAGGATAATTCCTACAATGAGCAGTTCTTC.

This clone was counted a few times. The genes are TRBV5-4 and TRBJ1-2; D is perhaps TRBD1 (6 bases). The V gene's germline CDR1 is SGHNT and CDR2 YYREEE (reference sequence). The V end was cut by 4 bases, the J end by 4 bases, with 11 bases between. The CDR3 spans 13 residues. CDR3 DNA sequence: TGTGCCAGCAGCCGTACAGGGTTCTATGGCTACACCTTC. This encodes CASSRTGFYGYTF. The whole variable domain, filled in from reference TRBV5-4 and TRBJ1-2, reads ETGVTQSPTHLIKTRGQQVTLRCSSQSGHNTVSWYQQALGQGPQFIFQYYREEENGRGNFPPRFSGLQFPNYSSELNVNALELDDSALYLCASSRTGFYGYTFGSGTRLTVV.

The chain couples TRBV2 to TRBJ2-1; possible D gene TRBD2, 5 bases. This CDR3 has 18 residues. Germline V lookup: CDR1 SNHLY, CDR2 FYNNEI. The V end was cut by 4 bases, the J end by 2 bases, with 21 bases between. The CDR3: CASSGDLDFLTTYNEQFF. Here the CDR3 DNA reads TGTGCCAGCAGTGGGGATTTGGACTTCCTGACTACCTACAATGAGCAGTTCTTC.

In DNA form, the CDR3 reads TGTGCCTCCTGGTCGTGGGGGGCTGGAAACACCATATATTTT. Its translation is CASWSWGAGNTIYF. The chain is built from TRBV6-5 and TRBJ1-3; D may be TRBD1 (5 bases). V lost 11 bases to trimming and J lost 2 bases, with 16 bases between them. The CDR3 covers 14 residues. Germline V lookup: CDR1 MNHEY, CDR2 SVGAGI.

The chain joins TRBV7-6 to TRBJ2-5; 14 bases fit TRBD2. The CDR3 contains 18 residues. CDR1 SGHVS and CDR2 FNYEAQ come from the germline V gene. The junction had 11 bases not matched to a gene; V was cut back by 2 bases and J by 6 bases. The DNA for the CDR3 is TGTGCCAGCAGCTTAAGAGGGACTAGCGGGAGTTCTGTCCAGACCCAGTACTTC. It specifies CASSLRGTSGSSVQTQYF.

This clone was observed a single time. In nucleotides, the CDR3 is TGTGCCAGAAGGGACAGGGGGCCCGATGGCTACACCTTC. It codes for CARRDRGPDGYTF. V gene TRBV2 combines with J gene TRBJ1-2; 12 bases are shared with TRBD1. CDR3 length: 13 residues. With 9 bases clipped from V and 6 bases from J, the junction kept 5 bases outside the gene matches. The germline V gene encodes CDR1 SNHLY and CDR2 FYNNEI.

This rearrangement joins TRBV27 to TRBJ2-7; the D gene is possibly TRBD1 (7 bases). Trimming pared 5 bases from V and 9 bases from J, leaving 20 bases between. Germline CDR1 MNHEY, CDR2 SMNVEV (reference sequence). The CDR3 covers 14 residues. The CDR3 DNA follows: TGTGCCAGCAGTAACCGGACAGGTCGGGGAGGGCAGTACTTC. Amino acids: CASSNRTGRGGQYF.

This clone is a singleton in its sample. CDR3 nucleotides: TGCGCCAGCAGCCAGGGGGACAGGGGTCGCGAGCAGTACTTC. This encodes CASSQGDRGREQYF. The chain is built from TRBV4-1 and TRBJ2-7; TRBD1 matches at 10 bases. V lost 3 bases and J lost 6; bases outside the gene matches: 5. CDR1 MGHRA and CDR2 YSYEKL come from the germline V gene. The CDR3 length is 14 residues.

V gene TRBV19 combines with J gene TRBJ1-2, with D perhaps TRBD1 (6 bases). V lost 4 bases, J lost 8 bases, and 29 bases lay in between. The CDR3 extends over 18 amino acids. CDR1 and CDR2 (germline): LNHDA, SQIVND (reference sequence). CDR3 sequence: CASSTGVVLGQITTGYTF. CDR3 coding DNA: TGTGCCAGTAGTACAGGGGTGGTCTTGGGACAAATTACCACGGGCTACACCTTC.

The chain employs TRBV6-5 and TRBJ1-2; D may be TRBD1 (6 bases). Germline assignment: CDR1 MNHEY and CDR2 SVGAGI. Trimming pared 2 bases from V and 8 bases from J, leaving 18 bases between. This CDR3 contains 15 residues. The CDR3 reads CASSYTRGGARGYTF. CDR3 nucleotides: TGTGCCAGCAGTTACACCCGGGGGGGCGCTAGGGGCTACACCTTC.

The CDR3 is CASSQQGASTDTQYF. The DNA of the CDR3 is TGTGCCAGCAGCCAACAGGGGGCTAGCACAGATACGCAGTATTTT. The chain carries TRBV7-7 and TRBJ2-3, with 9 bases aligning to TRBD1. The germline CDR1 and CDR2 sequences are SSHAT and FNYEAQ (reference sequence). The CDR3 extends over 15 amino acids. V lost 5 bases, J lost 0 bases, and 3 bases stayed unmatched.

The gene calls are TRBV15 and TRBJ2-2; TRBD2 matches 8 bases. This CDR3 region has 18 residues. Per germline, CDR1 LNHNV and CDR2 YYDKDF (reference sequence). V lost 3 bases, J lost 5 bases, and 14 bases stayed unmatched. CDR3 in DNA: TGTGCCACCAGCAGGGCCCGGGGGGCGGGAGGCAAAACCGGGGAGCTGTTTTTT. Encoded protein: CATSRARGAGGKTGELFF.

V gene TRBV18 combines with J gene TRBJ2-7, with D possibly TRBD1 on 6 matching bases. This CDR3 region has 14 residues. Germline V gene sequence: CDR1 KGHSH, CDR2 LQKENI. V was clipped by 2 bases and J by 0 bases, with 8 bases between them. CDR3 in DNA: TGTGCCAGCTCACCAATGGACAGCTCCTACGAGCAGTACTTC. Protein: CASSPMDSSYEQYF.

The chain combines TRBV30 with TRBJ1-6, with 7 bases matching TRBD1. The CDR3 loop spans 14 amino acids. The V gene end was trimmed by 2 bases and the J gene end by 5 bases; junction bases not matched to a gene: 3. Germline CDR1 reads GTSNPN; CDR2 reads SVGIG (reference sequence). This chain's CDR3 is CAWSHQGDNSPLHF. CDR3 sequence (DNA): TGTGCCTGGAGTCACCAGGGGGATAATTCACCCCTCCACTTT.

In its sample, this clone was seen once. The rearrangement links TRBV7-2 to TRBJ2-3; the match to TRBD2 covers 14 bases. V lost 5 bases to trimming and J lost 9 bases; unmatched junction nucleotides: 13. CDR1 is SGHTA, CDR2 FQGNSA, per germline. The CDR3 runs to 17 residues. The CDR3 loop is CASSPSEGTSGRMTQYF. The CDR3 coding sequence is TGTGCCAGCAGCCCCAGTGAGGGGACTAGCGGGAGAATGACGCAGTATTTT.

A single count supports this clone. The V gene is TRBV2, the J gene TRBJ2-7; no reliable D call. Germline V CDR1 and CDR2: SNHLY, FYNNEI. The CDR3 consists of 13 residues. The V and J ends lost 8 bases and 6 bases respectively, with 17 bases between them. The CDR3 bases are TGTGCCAGCCACAGTCAGCCCCCTCTCGAGCAGTACTTC. Amino acids: CASHSQPPLEQYF.

V is TRBV19 and J is TRBJ1-1; D unresolved. The V end lost 6 bases, the J end lost 1 base, and 6 bases lay between the germline ends. Per the germline V gene, CDR1 is LNHDA and CDR2 is SQIVND (reference sequence). The CDR3 sequence is 12 residues long. CDR3 DNA sequence: TGTGCCAGTAGCCCCGGGAACACTGAAGCTTTCTTT. Its protein product is CASSPGNTEAFF.

This sequence joins TRBV7-9 and TRBJ2-7; D may be TRBD2 (5 bases). Germline V lookup: CDR1 SEHNR, CDR2 FQNEAQ (reference sequence). The length of the CDR3 is 14 residues. V was pared by 3 bases and J by 0 bases, with 9 bases between. The CDR3 sequence: CASSFSSGSYEQYF. Here the CDR3 DNA reads TGTGCCAGCAGCTTCAGCAGCGGCTCCTACGAGCAGTACTTC. The variable domain in full, with the rest retrieved from reference TRBV7-9 and TRBJ2-7, is DTGVSQNPRHKITKRGQNVTFRCDPISEHNRLYWYRQTLGQGPEFLTYFQNEAQLEKSRLLSDRFSAERPKGSFSTLEIQRTEQGDSAMYLCASSFSSGSYEQYFGPGTRLTVT.

The chain has TRBV6-1 and TRBJ1-2; D perhaps matches TRBD1 (6 bases). Per germline, CDR1 MNHNS and CDR2 SASEGT. V was shortened by 1 base and J by 8 bases, with 23 bases between the two germline ends. The CDR3 covers 17 residues. CDR3 protein: CASSEGVIAGAQGGYTF. DNA for the CDR3: TGTGCCAGCAGTGAAGGGGTGATAGCAGGGGCCCAGGGAGGCTACACCTTC.

The chain is built from TRBV5-1 and TRBJ2-7; weak D call: TRBD1 (6 bases). Germline loops: CDR1 SGHRS, CDR2 YFSETQ. V was cut by 0 bases and J by 9 bases, with 22 bases left in between. The CDR3 is 16 residues long. DNA for the CDR3: TGCGCCAGCAGCTTGGGCCCCAGCATAACAGGGTCCTGGCAGTACTTC. This gives the protein CASSLGPSITGSWQYF. Full variable domain (missing parts from reference TRBV5-1 and TRBJ2-7): KAGVTQTPRYLIKTRGQQVTLSCSPISGHRSVSWYQQTPGQGLQFLFEYFSETQRNKGNFPGRFSGRQFSNSRSEMNVSTLELGDSALYLCASSLGPSITGSWQYFGPGTRLTVT.